This T cell receptor beta chain was sequenced for a study of PD-L1 blockade in urothelial cancer. On the study more broadly: Dosed intravenously at 1,200 mg every 3 weeks, atezolizumab was initiated by patients around 2014.

The CDR3 contains 20 residues. Germline trimming cut 2 bases from V and 0 bases from J; bases unmatched to any gene: 18. Germline V gene data show CDR1 as SGHKS and CDR2 as YYEKEE (reference sequence). Synthetic TCR analog templates were added to each PCR reaction. Sequencing used immunoSEQ multiplex PCR; TCRdb keeps in-frame clones, though not all of them. The sample has about 24,000 clones, 87% seen once. The sequenced sample was PBMCs, obtained around atezolizumab (anti-PD-L1) treatment. The sequence was obtained from a man in his fifties with urothelial cancer. The genes are TRBV5-5 and TRBJ2-5; 8 nucleotides agree with TRBD2. CDR3 loop: CASSLPDRPLAGLNQETQYF. In DNA, the CDR3 is TGTGCCAGCAGCTTACCGGATAGACCTCTAGCGGGCCTAAACCAAGAGACCCAGTACTTC.